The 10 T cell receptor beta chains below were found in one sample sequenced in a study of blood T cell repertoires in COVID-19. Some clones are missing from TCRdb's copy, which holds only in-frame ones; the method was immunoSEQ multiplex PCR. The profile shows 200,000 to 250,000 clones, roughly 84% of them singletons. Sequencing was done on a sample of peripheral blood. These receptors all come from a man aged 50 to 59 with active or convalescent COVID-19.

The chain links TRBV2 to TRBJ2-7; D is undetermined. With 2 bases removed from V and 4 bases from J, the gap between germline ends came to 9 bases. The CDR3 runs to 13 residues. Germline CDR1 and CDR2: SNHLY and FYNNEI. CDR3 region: CASSEWAPYEQYF. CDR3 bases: TGTGCCAGCAGTGAATGGGCACCTTACGAGCAGTACTTC.

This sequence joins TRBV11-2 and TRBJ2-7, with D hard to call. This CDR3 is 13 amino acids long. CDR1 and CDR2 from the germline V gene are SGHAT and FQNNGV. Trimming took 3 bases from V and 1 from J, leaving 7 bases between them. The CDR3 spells CASSFTSSYEQYV. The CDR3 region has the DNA TGTGCCAGCAGCTTCACCAGTTCCTACGAGCAGTACGTC.

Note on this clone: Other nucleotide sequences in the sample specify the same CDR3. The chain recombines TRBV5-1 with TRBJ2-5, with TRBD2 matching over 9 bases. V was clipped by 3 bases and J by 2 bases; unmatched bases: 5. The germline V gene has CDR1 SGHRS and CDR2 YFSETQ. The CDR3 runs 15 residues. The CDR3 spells CASSYSGSGQETQYF. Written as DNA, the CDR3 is TGCGCCAGCAGCTATAGCGGGAGTGGTCAAGAGACCCAGTACTTC.

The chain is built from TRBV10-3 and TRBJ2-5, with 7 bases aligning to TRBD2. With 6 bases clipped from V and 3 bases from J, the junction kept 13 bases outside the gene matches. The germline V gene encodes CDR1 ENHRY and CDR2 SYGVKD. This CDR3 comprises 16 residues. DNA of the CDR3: TGTGCCATCAGCTCACAGCGGGACGGACCAGAAGAGACCCAGTACTTC. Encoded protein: CAISSQRDGPEETQYF.

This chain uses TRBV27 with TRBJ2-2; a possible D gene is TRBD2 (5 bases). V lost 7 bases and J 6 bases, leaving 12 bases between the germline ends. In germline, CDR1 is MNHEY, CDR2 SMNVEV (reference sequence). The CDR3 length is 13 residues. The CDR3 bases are TGTGCCAGCAATCCTTCCGGGGCCGGGGAGCTGTTTTTT. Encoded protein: CASNPSGAGELFF.

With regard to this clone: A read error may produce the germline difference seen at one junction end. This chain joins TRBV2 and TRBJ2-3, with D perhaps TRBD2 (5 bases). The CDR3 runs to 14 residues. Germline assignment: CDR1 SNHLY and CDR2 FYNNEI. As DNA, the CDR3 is TGTGCCAGCAGGGAAGGGCTAGCCACAGATACGCAGTATTTT. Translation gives CASREGLATDTQYF.

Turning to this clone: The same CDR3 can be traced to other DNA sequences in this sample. In DNA form, the CDR3 reads TGCGCCAGCAGCTTGGGCCAGGGTGGTGAAAAACTGTTTTTT. Protein product: CASSLGQGGEKLFF. The chain links TRBV5-1 to TRBJ1-4; TRBD1 might be the D (5 bases). The CDR3 has 14 residues. V was trimmed by 0 bases and J by 7 bases, leaving 10 bases between them. CDR1 and CDR2 (germline): SGHRS, YFSETQ.

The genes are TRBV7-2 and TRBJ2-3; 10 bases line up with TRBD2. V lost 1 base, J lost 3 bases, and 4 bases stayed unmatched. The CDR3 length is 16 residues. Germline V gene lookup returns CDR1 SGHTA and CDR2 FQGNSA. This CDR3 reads CASSLVSGGRTDTQYF. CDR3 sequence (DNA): TGTGCCAGCAGCTTAGTTAGCGGGGGGCGGACAGATACGCAGTATTTT.

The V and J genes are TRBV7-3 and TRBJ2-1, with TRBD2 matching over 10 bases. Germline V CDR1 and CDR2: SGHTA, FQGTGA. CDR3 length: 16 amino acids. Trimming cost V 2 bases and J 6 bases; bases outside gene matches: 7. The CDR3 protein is CASSLLGLAGANEQFF. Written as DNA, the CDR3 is TGTGCCAGCAGCTTACTCGGCCTAGCGGGAGCCAATGAGCAGTTCTTC.

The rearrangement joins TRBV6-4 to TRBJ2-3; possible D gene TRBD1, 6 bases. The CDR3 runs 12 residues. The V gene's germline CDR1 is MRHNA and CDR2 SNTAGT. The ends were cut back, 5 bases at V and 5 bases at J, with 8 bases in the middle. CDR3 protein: CASSQQGDTQYF. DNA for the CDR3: TGTGCCAGCAGTCAACAGGGAGATACGCAGTATTTT.